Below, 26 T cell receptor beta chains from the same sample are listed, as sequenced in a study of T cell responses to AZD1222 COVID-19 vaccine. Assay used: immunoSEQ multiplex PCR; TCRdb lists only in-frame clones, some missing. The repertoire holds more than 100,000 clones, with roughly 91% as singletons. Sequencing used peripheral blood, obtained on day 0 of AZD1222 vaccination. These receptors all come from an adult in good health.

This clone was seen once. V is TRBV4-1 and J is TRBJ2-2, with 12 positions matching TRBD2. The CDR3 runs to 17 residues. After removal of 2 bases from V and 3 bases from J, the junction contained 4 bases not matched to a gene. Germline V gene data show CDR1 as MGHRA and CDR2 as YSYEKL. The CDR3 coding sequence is TGCGCCAGCAGCCAATCGCGACTAGCGGGAGACACCGGGGAGCTGTTTTTT. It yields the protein CASSQSRLAGDTGELFF.

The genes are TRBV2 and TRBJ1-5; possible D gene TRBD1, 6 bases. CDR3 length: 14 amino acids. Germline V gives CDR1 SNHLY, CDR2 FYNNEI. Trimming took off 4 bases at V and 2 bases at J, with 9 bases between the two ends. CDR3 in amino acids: CASSVRQGNQPQHF. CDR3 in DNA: TGTGCCAGCAGTGTAAGACAGGGCAATCAGCCCCAGCATTTT.

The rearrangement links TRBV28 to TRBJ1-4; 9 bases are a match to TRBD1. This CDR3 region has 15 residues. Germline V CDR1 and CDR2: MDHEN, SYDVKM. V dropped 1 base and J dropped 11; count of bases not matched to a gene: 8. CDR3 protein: CASSLYLGQGGKLFF. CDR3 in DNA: TGTGCCAGCAGTTTATACCTGGGACAGGGCGGGAAACTGTTTTTT.

The chain's CDR3 is CASSIEAGNYNEQFF. The CDR3, as DNA: TGTGCCAGTAGTATAGAGGCGGGGAACTACAATGAGCAGTTCTTC. The V and J genes are TRBV19 and TRBJ2-1; tentative D call: TRBD2 (6 bases). Germline CDR1 LNHDA, CDR2 SQIVND (reference sequence). The CDR3 runs to 15 residues. V gave up 0 bases and J gave up 3 bases, with 9 bases separating them. Together with reference TRBV19 and TRBJ2-1, the CDR3 gives the full variable domain: DGGITQSPKYLFRKEGQNVTLSCEQNLNHDAMYWYRQDPGQGLRLIYYSQIVNDFQKGDIAEGYSVSREKKESFPLTVTSAQKNPTAFYLCASSIEAGNYNEQFFGPGTRLTVL.

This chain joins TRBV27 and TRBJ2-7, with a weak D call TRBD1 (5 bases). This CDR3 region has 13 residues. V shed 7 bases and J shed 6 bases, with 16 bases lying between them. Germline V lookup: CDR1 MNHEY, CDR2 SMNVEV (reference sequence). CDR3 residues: CASNLPGRGEQYF. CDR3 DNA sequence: TGTGCCAGCAACCTGCCAGGGCGCGGCGAGCAGTACTTC.

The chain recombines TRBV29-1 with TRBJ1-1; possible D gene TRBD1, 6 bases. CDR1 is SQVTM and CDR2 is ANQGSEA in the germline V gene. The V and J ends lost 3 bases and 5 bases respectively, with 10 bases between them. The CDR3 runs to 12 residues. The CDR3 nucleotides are TGCAGCGTTGAGGGGGCGGGTACTGAAGCTTTCTTT. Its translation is CSVEGAGTEAFF. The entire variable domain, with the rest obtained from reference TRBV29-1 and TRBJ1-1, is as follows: SAVISQKPSRDICQRGTSLTIQCQVDSQVTMMFWYRQQPGQSLTLIATANQGSEATYESGFVIDKFPISRPNLTFSTLTVSNMSPEDSSIYLCSVEGAGTEAFFGQGTRLTVV.

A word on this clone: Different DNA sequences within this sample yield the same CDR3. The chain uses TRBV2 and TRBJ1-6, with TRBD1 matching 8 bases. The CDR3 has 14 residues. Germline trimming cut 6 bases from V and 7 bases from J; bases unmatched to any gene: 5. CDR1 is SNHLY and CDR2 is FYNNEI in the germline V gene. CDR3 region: CASSLDRGNSPLHF. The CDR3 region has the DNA TGTGCCAGCAGCCTCGACAGGGGAAATTCACCCCTCCACTTT. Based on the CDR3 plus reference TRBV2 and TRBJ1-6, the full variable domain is EPEVTQTPSHQVTQMGQEVILRCVPISNHLYFYWYRQILGQKVEFLVSFYNNEISEKSEIFDDQFSVERPDGSNFTLKIRSTKLEDSAMYFCASSLDRGNSPLHFGNGTRLTVT.

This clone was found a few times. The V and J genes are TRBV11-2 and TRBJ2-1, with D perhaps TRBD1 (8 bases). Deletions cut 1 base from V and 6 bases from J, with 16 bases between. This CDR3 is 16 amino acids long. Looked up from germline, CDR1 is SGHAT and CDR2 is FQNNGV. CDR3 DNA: TGTGCCAGCAGCTTAGCAACAGGGGGGGCTGGCAATGAGCAGTTCTTC. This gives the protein CASSLATGGAGNEQFF.

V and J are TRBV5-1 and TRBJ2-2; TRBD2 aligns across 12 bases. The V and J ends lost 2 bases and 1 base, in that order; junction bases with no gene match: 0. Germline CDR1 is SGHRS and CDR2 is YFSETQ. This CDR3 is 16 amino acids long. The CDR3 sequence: CASSLLAGGNTGELFF. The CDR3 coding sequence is TGCGCCAGCAGCTTACTAGCGGGGGGGAACACCGGGGAGCTGTTTTTT.

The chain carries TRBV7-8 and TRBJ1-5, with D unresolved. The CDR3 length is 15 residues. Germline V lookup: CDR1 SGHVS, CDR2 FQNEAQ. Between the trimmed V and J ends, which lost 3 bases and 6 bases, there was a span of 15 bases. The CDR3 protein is CASSFEMRRIQPQHF. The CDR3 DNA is TGTGCCAGCAGCTTCGAAATGAGGAGGATTCAGCCCCAGCATTTT.

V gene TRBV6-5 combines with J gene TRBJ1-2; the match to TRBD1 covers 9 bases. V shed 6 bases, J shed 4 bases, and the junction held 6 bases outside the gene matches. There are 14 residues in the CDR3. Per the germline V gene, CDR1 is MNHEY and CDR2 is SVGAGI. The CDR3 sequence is CASSGQGKIYGYTF. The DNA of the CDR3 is TGTGCCAGCAGCGGACAGGGGAAAATCTATGGCTACACCTTC.

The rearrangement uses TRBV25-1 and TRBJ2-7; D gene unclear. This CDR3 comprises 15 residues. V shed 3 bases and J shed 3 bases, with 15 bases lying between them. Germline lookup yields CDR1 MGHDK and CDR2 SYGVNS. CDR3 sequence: CASSDKTSFFYEQYF. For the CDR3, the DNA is TGTGCCAGCAGTGACAAGACCTCATTTTTCTACGAGCAGTACTTC.

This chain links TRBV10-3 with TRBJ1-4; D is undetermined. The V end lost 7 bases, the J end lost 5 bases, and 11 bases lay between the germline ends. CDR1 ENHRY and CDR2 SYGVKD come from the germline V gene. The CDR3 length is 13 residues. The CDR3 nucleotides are TGTGCCATCAAAGGGCAGGACAATGAAAAACTGTTTTTT. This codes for CAIKGQDNEKLFF.

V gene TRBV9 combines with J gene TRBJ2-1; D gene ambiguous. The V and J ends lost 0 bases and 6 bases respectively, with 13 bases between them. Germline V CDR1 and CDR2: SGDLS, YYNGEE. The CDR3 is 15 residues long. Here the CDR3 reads CASSVEFLGSNEQFF. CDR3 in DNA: TGTGCCAGCAGCGTAGAATTCCTCGGCAGCAATGAGCAGTTCTTC.

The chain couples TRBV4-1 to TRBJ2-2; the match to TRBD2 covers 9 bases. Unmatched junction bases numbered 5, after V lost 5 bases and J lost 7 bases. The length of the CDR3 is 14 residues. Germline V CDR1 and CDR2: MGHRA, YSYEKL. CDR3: CASSSGLAYGELFF. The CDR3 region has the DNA TGCGCCAGCAGCTCGGGACTAGCATACGGGGAGCTGTTTTTT.

The CDR3 DNA reads as TGTGCTCCAGGGGCCCCGCGGCGCGGCTACACCTTC. This translates into CAPGAPRRGYTF. V is TRBV12-3 or TRBV12-4 and J is TRBJ1-2, with D possibly being TRBD1 (6 bases). The CDR3 is 12 residues long.

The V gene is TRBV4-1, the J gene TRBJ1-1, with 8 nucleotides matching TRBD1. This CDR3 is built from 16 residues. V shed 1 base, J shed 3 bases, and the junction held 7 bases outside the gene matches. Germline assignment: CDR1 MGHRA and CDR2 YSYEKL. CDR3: CASSQGMTGVDTEAFF. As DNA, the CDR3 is TGCGCCAGCAGCCAAGGCATGACAGGGGTTGACACTGAAGCTTTCTTT.

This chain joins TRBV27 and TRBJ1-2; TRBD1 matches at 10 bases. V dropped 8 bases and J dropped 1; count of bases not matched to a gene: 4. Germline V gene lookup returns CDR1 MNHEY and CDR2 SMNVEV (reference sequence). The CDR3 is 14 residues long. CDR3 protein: CASARTGGNYGYTF. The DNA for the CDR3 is TGTGCCAGCGCCCGGACAGGGGGTAACTATGGCTACACCTTC.

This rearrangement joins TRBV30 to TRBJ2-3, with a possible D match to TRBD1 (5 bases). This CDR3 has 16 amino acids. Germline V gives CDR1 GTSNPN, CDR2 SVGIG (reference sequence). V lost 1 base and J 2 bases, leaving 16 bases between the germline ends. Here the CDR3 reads CAWSGILGLDTDTQYF. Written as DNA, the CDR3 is TGTGCCTGGAGTGGTATTTTGGGGCTCGACACAGATACGCAGTATTTT.

The CDR3 nucleotides read TGTGCCAGCAGCCGCCCTGAGGGAGCGGGAGGGCCAGTAGGTACGCAGTATTTT. It codes for CASSRPEGAGGPVGTQYF. This chain links TRBV28 with TRBJ2-3, with TRBD2 matching over 10 bases. V shed 6 bases and J 8 bases; nucleotides not matched to a gene: 20. The CDR3 is made up of 18 amino acids. CDR1 and CDR2 from the germline V gene are MDHEN and SYDVKM.

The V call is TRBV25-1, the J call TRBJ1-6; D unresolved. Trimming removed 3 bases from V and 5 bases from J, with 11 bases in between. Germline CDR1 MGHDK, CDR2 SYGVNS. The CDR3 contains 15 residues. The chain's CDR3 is CASSDRAGNNSPLHF. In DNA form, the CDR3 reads TGTGCCAGCAGTGATCGGGCCGGTAATAATTCACCCCTCCACTTT.

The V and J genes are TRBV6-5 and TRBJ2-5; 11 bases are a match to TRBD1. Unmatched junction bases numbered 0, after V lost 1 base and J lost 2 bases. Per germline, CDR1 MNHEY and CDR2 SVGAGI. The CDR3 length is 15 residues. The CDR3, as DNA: TGTGCCAGCAGTTACTGGGACAGGGGGCAAGAGACCCAGTACTTC. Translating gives CASSYWDRGQETQYF.

The CDR3 spells CATARAAGYTF. CDR3 sequence (DNA): TGTGCCACCGCCCGTGCAGCCGGCTACACCTTC. The chain joins TRBV6-5 to TRBJ1-2; D call uncertain. Germline CDR1 reads MNHEY; CDR2 reads SVGAGI. There are 11 residues in the CDR3. Trimming removed 10 bases from V and 8 bases from J, with 14 bases in between.

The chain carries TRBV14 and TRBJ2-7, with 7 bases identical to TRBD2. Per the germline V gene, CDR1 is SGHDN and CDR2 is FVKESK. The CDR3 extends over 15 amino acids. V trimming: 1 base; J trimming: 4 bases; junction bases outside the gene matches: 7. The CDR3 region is CASSQGRGMGYEQYF. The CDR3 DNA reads TGTGCCAGCAGCCAAGGGCGGGGGATGGGTTACGAGCAGTACTTC.

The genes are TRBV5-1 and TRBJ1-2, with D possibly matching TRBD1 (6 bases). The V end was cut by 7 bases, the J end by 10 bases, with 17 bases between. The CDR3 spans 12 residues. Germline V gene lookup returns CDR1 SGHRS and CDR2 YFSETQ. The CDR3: CASGVGTTDYTF. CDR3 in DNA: TGCGCCAGCGGTGTGGGGACAACCGACTACACCTTC.

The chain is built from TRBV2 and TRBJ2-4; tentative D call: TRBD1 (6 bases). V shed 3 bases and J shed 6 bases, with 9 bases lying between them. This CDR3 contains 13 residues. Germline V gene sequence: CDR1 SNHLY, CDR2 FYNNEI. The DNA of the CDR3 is TGTGCCAGCAGTGATGGCAGGGGAAACATTCAGTACTTC. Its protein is CASSDGRGNIQYF.